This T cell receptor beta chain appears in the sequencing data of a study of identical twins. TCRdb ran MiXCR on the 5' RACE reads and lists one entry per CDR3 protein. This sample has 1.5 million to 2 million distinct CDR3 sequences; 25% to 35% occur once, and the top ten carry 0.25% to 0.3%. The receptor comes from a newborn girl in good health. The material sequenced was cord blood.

This chain's CDR3 is CASSLVGTALGDVEQYF. The CDR3 region has the DNA TGTGCCAGCAGCTTAGTTGGGACAGCACTTGGAGATGTGGAGCAGTACTTC. V usage is TRBV7-6 and J usage is TRBJ2-7; 7 bases line up with TRBD1. V gave up 1 base and J gave up 7 bases; unmatched junction bases: 16. The CDR3 has 17 amino acids. Germline V CDR1 and CDR2: SGHVS, FNYEAQ.